This T cell receptor (beta chain) is from a study of T cell changes during pregnancy in multiple sclerosis. The J segment lost 4 bases and the V segment lost 1 base, leaving 6 bases of the junction unmatched. CDR1 is SGHVS, CDR2 FNYEAQ, per germline. CDR3 length equals 15 residues. Profiled with immunoSEQ multiplex PCR; TCRdb holds only in-frame clones, not every one. The table includes approximately 89,000 clones, 85% to 95% detected once. This sample comprised peripheral blood, obtained in the third trimester of pregnancy. The TCR sequence derives from a female donor with multiple sclerosis, enrolled in a pregnancy study. The rearrangement links TRBV7-6 to TRBJ2-7, with 8 bases aligning to TRBD2. In nucleotides, the CDR3 is TGTGCCAGCAGCTTAGGGGCCGGGACTAGTTACGAGCAGTACTTC. This translates into CASSLGAGTSYEQYF.